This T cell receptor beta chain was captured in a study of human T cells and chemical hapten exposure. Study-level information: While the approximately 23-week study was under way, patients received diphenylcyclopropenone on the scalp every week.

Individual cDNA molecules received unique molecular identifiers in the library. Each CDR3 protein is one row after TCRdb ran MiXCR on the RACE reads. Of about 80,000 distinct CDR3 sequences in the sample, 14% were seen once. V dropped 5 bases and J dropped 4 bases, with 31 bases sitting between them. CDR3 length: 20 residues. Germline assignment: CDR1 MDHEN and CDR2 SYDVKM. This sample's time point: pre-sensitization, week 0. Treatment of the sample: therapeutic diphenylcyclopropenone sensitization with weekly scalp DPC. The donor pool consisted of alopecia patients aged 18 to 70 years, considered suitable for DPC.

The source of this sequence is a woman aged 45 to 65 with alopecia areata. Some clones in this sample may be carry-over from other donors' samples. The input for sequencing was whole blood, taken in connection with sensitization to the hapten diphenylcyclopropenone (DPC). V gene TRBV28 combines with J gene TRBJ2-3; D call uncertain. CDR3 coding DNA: TGTGCCAGCAGTACCCTAAACCCCGATTTGGCCGGGCCGTTGGCAGATACGCAGTATTTT. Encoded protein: CASSTLNPDLAGPLADTQYF.